A selection of T cell receptor beta chains follows, all from one sample in a study of blood T cells in healthy people across ages. TCRdb reprocessed the 5' RACE reads via MiXCR and lists one record per CDR3 protein. The data hold 800,000 or so distinct CDR3 sequences, with around 62% observed a single time. Input material: blood. Receptor source: a man aged 25 to 40 in good health. The CDR3 runs from the conserved cysteine through the conserved F or W. Each record gives: CDR3 protein, V gene, J gene.

CDR3 protein: CSARDFGNGGANEQFF
V gene: TRBV20-1
J gene: TRBJ2-1

CDR3 protein: CASSQDSGGDYNEQYF
V gene: TRBV4-1
J gene: -

CDR3 protein: CASSLSGRPGETQYF
V gene: TRBV4-2
J gene: TRBJ2-5

CDR3 protein: CSAVPGQGSEQYF
V gene: TRBV20-1
J gene: TRBJ2-7

CDR3 protein: CASSSRATGGPPLHF
V gene: TRBV7-9
J gene: TRBJ1-6

CDR3 protein: CASSKAENTEAFF
V gene: TRBV7-6
J gene: TRBJ1-1

CDR3 protein: CASSPPTGAAGANVLTF
V gene: TRBV18
J gene: TRBJ2-6

CDR3 protein: CASSQLGEEAFF
V gene: TRBV4-3
J gene: TRBJ1-1

CDR3 protein: CASSRVESYEQYF
V gene: TRBV5-1
J gene: TRBJ2-7

CDR3 protein: CASSLVGGDEQYF
V gene: TRBV7-2
J gene: TRBJ2-7

CDR3 protein: CSAEVRAQETQYF
V gene: TRBV20-1
J gene: TRBJ2-5

CDR3 protein: CATSGNTPMNTQYF
V gene: TRBV24-1
J gene: TRBJ2-3

CDR3 protein: CSASHKGRYF
V gene: TRBV20-1
J gene: TRBJ2-3

CDR3 protein: CASSLTRDRGQNEQFF
V gene: TRBV7-2
J gene: TRBJ2-1

CDR3 protein: CASREGTGNTIYF
V gene: TRBV12-3/TRBV12-4
J gene: TRBJ1-3

CDR3 protein: CASSPRDRFEQYF
V gene: TRBV7-9
J gene: TRBJ2-7

CDR3 protein: CAISDQPYGPSGANVLTF
V gene: TRBV10-3
J gene: TRBJ2-6

CDR3 protein: CASKPNLAGGVYEQFF
V gene: TRBV5-1
J gene: TRBJ2-1

CDR3 protein: CSATLLWGTPDTQYF
V gene: TRBV20-1
J gene: TRBJ2-3

CDR3 protein: CASSYSRTTSYEQYF
V gene: TRBV6-5
J gene: TRBJ2-7

CDR3 protein: CASSLGGSGEQYF
V gene: TRBV7-2
J gene: TRBJ2-5

CDR3 protein: CSARFADTQYF
V gene: TRBV20-1
J gene: TRBJ2-3

CDR3 protein: CASSLGLAGPHEQFF
V gene: TRBV5-1
J gene: TRBJ2-1

CDR3 protein: CASLKAQTGQYYGYTF
V gene: TRBV6-2/TRBV6-3
J gene: TRBJ1-2

CDR3 protein: CASSQDSSYGYTF
V gene: TRBV28
J gene: TRBJ1-2

CDR3 protein: CASSLTGNYNQPQHF
V gene: TRBV28
J gene: TRBJ1-5

CDR3 protein: CAGSLAPRQETQYF
V gene: TRBV12-3/TRBV12-4
J gene: -

CDR3 protein: CSVGDRGAQYF
V gene: TRBV29-1
J gene: TRBJ2-5

CDR3 protein: CATRDAGIGPEAFF
V gene: TRBV10-3
J gene: TRBJ1-1

CDR3 protein: CSASGLPSGGNTDTQYF
V gene: TRBV20-1
J gene: TRBJ2-3

CDR3 protein: CASSQDFGTGKFADTQYF
V gene: TRBV14
J gene: TRBJ2-3

CDR3 protein: CASSQEGGPGPQHF
V gene: TRBV4-2
J gene: TRBJ1-5

CDR3 protein: CSARLADSIYEQYF
V gene: TRBV20-1
J gene: TRBJ2-7

CDR3 protein: CATGRQGNSYEQYF
V gene: TRBV11-2
J gene: TRBJ2-7

CDR3 protein: CASSEAWEQYF
V gene: TRBV2
J gene: TRBJ2-7

CDR3 protein: CASSFWGIETQYF
V gene: TRBV12-3/TRBV12-4
J gene: -

CDR3 protein: CASSLVAGDTGELFF
V gene: TRBV7-2
J gene: TRBJ2-2

CDR3 protein: CATSRDGGYEQYF
V gene: TRBV15
J gene: -

CDR3 protein: CASSYLPSSGGAYEQYF
V gene: TRBV6-2/TRBV6-3
J gene: TRBJ2-7

CDR3 protein: CASSLASGSLLTNEKLFF
V gene: TRBV5-8
J gene: TRBJ1-4

CDR3 protein: CASSTARGPGELFF
V gene: TRBV9
J gene: TRBJ2-2